This T cell receptor (beta chain) was profiled in a study of beta chain features in type 1 diabetes (dated by TCRdb to the late 2010s). For context, the study as a whole: Mean age, gender distribution, total cell number and subset yield were not different between patients and healthy donors. Regulatory and stem cell-like memory subsets were obtained from only 8 patients and roughly 8 healthy donors, while naive and central memory subsets were obtained from all 30 or so donors. The study compared TCRB repertoires of sorted circulating CD4+ T cell subsets between recently diagnosed type 1 diabetes patients and matched healthy donors. A total of approximately 99,000,000 sorted cells were examined across all samples, and RNA yield correlated strongly with the number of cells per subset. Findings and caveats that apply to the study as a whole: Because cDNA was sequenced instead of genomic DNA, highly expressing activated cells could be over-represented, though the groups showed no difference in activation or CD3 levels. At VDJ recombination sites, patients with type 1 diabetes made fewer insertions and deleted more nucleotides, a pattern implying thymic rearrangement abnormalities. Shorter templates might have been favored by PCR, but patient and control samples were amplified and corrected together, so both groups would have been affected equally by any skew. Naive, central memory and regulatory TCRB repertoires appeared more similar among patients than among healthy donors. In all four CD4+ subsets, TCRB CDR3 length was moderately but significantly shorter in type 1 diabetes patients. HLA sub-analyses involved small numbers of individuals, so any influence of HLA type on TCRB rearrangement remained unresolved.

From V the trimming removes 6 bases and from J it removes 4 bases, while the gene matches leave 10 bases of the junction unaccounted for. Counted from cysteine to phenylalanine, this CDR3 has 16 amino acids. The only DNA kept is the CDR3, 48 bases in frame from the first base. The germline V gene gives CDR1 as SGHDT and CDR2 as YYEEEE. From each donor, a single peripheral blood sample of approximately 120 mL on average was drawn into heparinised tubes. A BD FACSAria II was used to sort naive, central memory, regulatory and stem cell-like memory CD4+ T cells with a panel that included CD45RO, CCR7, CD25, CD127, CD95 and CD27. All sorted populations exceeded 95% purity. PBMCs were isolated immediately by Lymphoprep density gradient centrifugation and stained directly without culture. To minimize batch effects, samples were stained and sorted in pairs, one healthy donor with one patient per experiment.

As to this clone: Its cognate antigen has yet to be identified. One base away there is no much larger clone; base qualities are not given.

The entire amount of isolated RNA was reverse transcribed using the High Capacity cDNA Reverse Transcription Kit, so the sequenced TCRB transcripts were expressed ones. Deep immunoSEQ sequencing was applied to naive, central memory and regulatory T cell samples, giving an average of roughly 3.3 million total reads per sample. Sorted cells were lysed in RLT buffer, and RNA was extracted using DNase-treated RNeasy Micro or Mini kits according to cell number. To prevent cross-contamination, each cell subset was processed individually, whereas patient and healthy donor samples were processed jointly. The immunoSEQ multiplex PCR was used to amplify TCRB sequences from cDNA, yielding 87-bp fragments that span the CDR3 region. Amplicons were sequenced on the Illumina HiSeq platform. As for the original processing: PCR bias was computationally corrected using synthetic template baselines, reads within Hamming distance 2 were collapsed, and singletons that could not be merged were discarded. Reads were aligned against IMGT to assign V, D and J genes, CDR3 length and insertions or deletions at six rearrangement sites. Clonotype counts were normalized to sorted cell number within each subset before computing true diversity and Gini coefficients with the tcR R package. The overlap coefficient, calculated on TCRB nucleotide sequences, was used to measure repertoire sharing. Out-of-frame TCRB sequences from naive cells were analyzed to stand in for the pre-selection repertoire. Drawn from immuneACCESS, this table holds only the in-frame rearrangements with V and J called that TCRdb kept. Clones are partly lost; checked studies trace under half to an unresolved V gene and leave the rest unexplained. The V and J calls and clone size are taken from that table; D and trimming were inferred from the DNA. This sample lists roughly 450,000 clones; 11% to 15% were detected once. Of the sample, about 0.034% is held by the ten largest clones.

The sample comprised naive CD4+ T cells from blood. According to the study, the label for this sample's cell subset or site signals: true naive CD4+ T cells. The sequence derives from a young man in good health. Recombination connected TRBV5-6 to TRBJ2-5, with TRBD1 identical over 12 junction bases. CDR3 reads: CASTRDRGRRAETQYF. At the DNA level, the sequence is TGTGCCAGCACCAGGGACAGGGGGCGGCGGGCAGAGACCCAGTACTTC. Reference TRBV5-6 and TRBJ2-5 genes cover what lies past the CDR3, so the full variable domain is DAGVTQSPTHLIKTRGQQVTLRCSPKSGHDTVSWYQQALGQGPQFIFQYYEEEERQRGNFPDRFSGHQFPNYSSELNVNALLLGDSALYLCASTRDRGRRAETQYFGPGTRLLVL.